A selection of T cell receptor beta chains follows, all from one sample in a study of blood T cell repertoires in COVID-19. The assay was immunoSEQ multiplex PCR, and TCRdb's table has in-frame clones only and misses some. The repertoire holds some 100,000 clones, with 88% as singletons. Material for sequencing was peripheral blood. The source of these receptors is a woman in her 70s with acute or convalescent COVID-19. Each CDR3 is given with its conserved first and last residue. A D gene is named only where the DNA matches it firmly. Rows give clone size only sometimes, using once, few, many, or a class for an expanded clone.

abundance: once
j_gene: TRBJ2-1
d_gene: TRBD2
v_gene: TRBV24-1
CDR3aa: CATSEGLADEQFF
CDR3nt: TGTGCCACCAGTGAGGGACTAGCCGATGAGCAGTTCTTC

abundance: .
j_gene: TRBJ2-7
d_gene: .
v_gene: TRBV5-1
CDR3aa: CASSLPGAGDEQYF
CDR3nt: TGCGCCAGCAGCTTGCCAGGGGCCGGCGACGAGCAGTACTTC

abundance: once
j_gene: TRBJ1-6
d_gene: TRBD1
v_gene: TRBV6-1
CDR3aa: CASSENRGFYNSPLHF
CDR3nt: TGTGCCAGCAGTGAAAACAGGGGGTTCTACAATTCACCCCTCCACTTT

abundance: .
j_gene: TRBJ2-5
d_gene: TRBD1
v_gene: TRBV19
CDR3aa: CASSPGQAHQETQYF
CDR3nt: TGTGCCAGTAGCCCGGGACAGGCCCACCAAGAGACCCAGTACTTC

abundance: .
j_gene: TRBJ1-6
d_gene: TRBD1
v_gene: TRBV7-9
CDR3aa: CASSFPTGASNSPLHF
CDR3nt: TGTGCCAGCAGCTTCCCGACAGGGGCATCTAATTCACCCCTCCACTTT

abundance: .
j_gene: TRBJ2-4
d_gene: .
v_gene: TRBV3-1/TRBV3-2
CDR3aa: CASSQESLAKNIQYF
CDR3nt: TGTGCCAGCAGCCAAGAGTCCCTAGCCAAAAACATTCAGTACTTC

abundance: .
j_gene: TRBJ2-5
d_gene: TRBD2
v_gene: TRBV11-2
CDR3aa: CASSQRKRGGNLQETQYF
CDR3nt: TGTGCCAGCAGCCAGCGCAAACGGGGGGGAAACCTCCAAGAGACCCAGTACTTC

abundance: few
j_gene: TRBJ1-5
d_gene: TRBD1
v_gene: TRBV15
CDR3aa: CATSSVYRGTGNQPQHF
CDR3nt: TGTGCCACCAGCAGTGTCTACAGGGGGACGGGCAATCAGCCCCAGCATTTT

abundance: .
j_gene: TRBJ2-5
d_gene: TRBD2
v_gene: TRBV30
CDR3aa: CAGHFLAGNEETQYF
CDR3nt: TGTGCCGGTCATTTTCTAGCGGGGAACGAAGAGACCCAGTACTTC

abundance: .
j_gene: TRBJ2-7
d_gene: .
v_gene: TRBV7-3
CDR3aa: CASSRPMAGYSYEQYF
CDR3nt: TGTGCCAGCAGCCGACCAATGGCAGGTTACTCCTACGAGCAGTACTTC

abundance: .
j_gene: TRBJ1-2
d_gene: TRBD1
v_gene: TRBV5-5
CDR3aa: CASSLDVAGGAYGYTF
CDR3nt: TGTGCCAGCAGCTTGGATGTGGCAGGGGGTGCCTATGGCTACACCTTC

abundance: .
j_gene: TRBJ1-2
d_gene: .
v_gene: TRBV11-1
CDR3aa: CASSLGGTNYGYTF
CDR3nt: TGTGCCAGCAGCTTAGGAGGGACTAACTATGGCTACACCTTC

abundance: .
j_gene: TRBJ1-5
d_gene: .
v_gene: TRBV19
CDR3aa: CASTVDRSNQPQHF
CDR3nt: TGTGCCAGTACCGTAGACAGGTCCAATCAGCCCCAGCATTTT

abundance: .
j_gene: TRBJ2-5
d_gene: .
v_gene: TRBV15
CDR3aa: CATRLFSQEDETQYF
CDR3nt: TGTGCCACCAGGTTATTTTCCCAGGAGGACGAGACCCAGTACTTC

abundance: .
j_gene: TRBJ2-7
d_gene: .
v_gene: TRBV6-5
CDR3aa: CASSTPGRGRTEQYF
CDR3nt: TGTGCCAGCAGTACCCCAGGACGGGGTCGAACCGAGCAGTACTTC

abundance: .
j_gene: TRBJ2-5
d_gene: TRBD1
v_gene: TRBV3-1/TRBV3-2
CDR3aa: CASSLRGPDRGETQYF
CDR3nt: TGTGCCAGCAGCCTAAGGGGCCCGGACAGGGGGGAGACCCAGTACTTC

abundance: .
j_gene: TRBJ2-1
d_gene: TRBD2
v_gene: TRBV6-5
CDR3aa: CASSYSSGGLHQFF
CDR3nt: TGTGCCAGCAGTTATTCCAGCGGGGGACTGCATCAGTTCTTC

abundance: .
j_gene: TRBJ2-3
d_gene: .
v_gene: TRBV7-8
CDR3aa: CASSTRTGSDTQYF
CDR3nt: TGTGCCAGCAGCACCCGAACAGGGTCAGATACGCAGTATTTT

abundance: .
j_gene: TRBJ1-2
d_gene: .
v_gene: TRBV24-1
CDR3aa: CATSEPGEGYTF
CDR3nt: TGTGCCACCAGTGAGCCAGGGGAAGGCTACACCTTC